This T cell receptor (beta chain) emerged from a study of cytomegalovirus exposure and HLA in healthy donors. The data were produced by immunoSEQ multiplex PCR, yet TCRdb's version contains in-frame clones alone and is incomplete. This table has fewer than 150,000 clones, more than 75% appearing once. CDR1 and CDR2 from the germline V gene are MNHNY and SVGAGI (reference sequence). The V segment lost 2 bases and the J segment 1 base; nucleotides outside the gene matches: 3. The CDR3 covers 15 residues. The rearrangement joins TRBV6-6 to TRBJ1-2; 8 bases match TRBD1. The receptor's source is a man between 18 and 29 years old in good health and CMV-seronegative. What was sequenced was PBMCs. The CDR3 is CASSYDRGFNYGYTF. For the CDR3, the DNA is TGTGCCAGCAGTTACGACAGGGGTTTTAACTATGGCTACACCTTC.